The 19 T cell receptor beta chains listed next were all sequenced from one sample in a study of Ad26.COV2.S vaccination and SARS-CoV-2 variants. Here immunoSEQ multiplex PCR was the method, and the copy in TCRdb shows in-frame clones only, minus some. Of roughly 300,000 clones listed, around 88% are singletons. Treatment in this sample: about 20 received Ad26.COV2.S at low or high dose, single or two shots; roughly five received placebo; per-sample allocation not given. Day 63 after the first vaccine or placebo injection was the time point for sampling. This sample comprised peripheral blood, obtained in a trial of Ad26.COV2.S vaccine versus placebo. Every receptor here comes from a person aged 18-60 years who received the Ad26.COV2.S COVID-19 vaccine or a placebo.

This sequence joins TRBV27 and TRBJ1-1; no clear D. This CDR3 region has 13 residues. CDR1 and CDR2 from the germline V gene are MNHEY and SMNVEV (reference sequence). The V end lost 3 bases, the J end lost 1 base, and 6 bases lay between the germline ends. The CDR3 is CASSFGENTEAFF. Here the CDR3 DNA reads TGTGCCAGCAGTTTTGGAGAGAACACTGAAGCTTTCTTT.

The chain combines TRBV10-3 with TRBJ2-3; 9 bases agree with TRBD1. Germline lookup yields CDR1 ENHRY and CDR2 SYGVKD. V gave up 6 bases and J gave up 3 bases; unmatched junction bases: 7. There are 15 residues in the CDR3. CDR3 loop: CAIRGDRGGTDTQYF. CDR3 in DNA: TGTGCCATCAGGGGAGACAGGGGGGGGACAGATACGCAGTATTTT.

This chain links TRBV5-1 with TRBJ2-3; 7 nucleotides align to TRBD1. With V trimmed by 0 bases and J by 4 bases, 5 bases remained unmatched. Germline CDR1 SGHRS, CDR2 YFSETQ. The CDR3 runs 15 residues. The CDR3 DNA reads TGCGCCAGCAGCTTGGACAGGGGTGCGGCAGATACGCAGTATTTT. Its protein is CASSLDRGAADTQYF.

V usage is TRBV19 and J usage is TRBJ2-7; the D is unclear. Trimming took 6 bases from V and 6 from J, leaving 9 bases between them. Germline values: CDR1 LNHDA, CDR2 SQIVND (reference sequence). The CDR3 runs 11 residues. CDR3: CASSPGSEQYF. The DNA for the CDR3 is TGTGCCAGTAGCCCCGGTAGCGAGCAGTACTTC. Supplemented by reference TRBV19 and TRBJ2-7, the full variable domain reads DGGITQSPKYLFRKEGQNVTLSCEQNLNHDAMYWYRQDPGQGLRLIYYSQIVNDFQKGDIAEGYSVSREKKESFPLTVTSAQKNPTAFYLCASSPGSEQYFGPGTRLTVT.

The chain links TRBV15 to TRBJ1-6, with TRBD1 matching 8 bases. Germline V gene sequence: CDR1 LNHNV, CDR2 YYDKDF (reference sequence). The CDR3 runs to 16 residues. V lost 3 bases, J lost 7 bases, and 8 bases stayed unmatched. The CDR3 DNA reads TGTGCCACCAGCAGGTCCCCGGGACAGGCAAATTCACCCCTCCACTTT. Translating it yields CATSRSPGQANSPLHF.

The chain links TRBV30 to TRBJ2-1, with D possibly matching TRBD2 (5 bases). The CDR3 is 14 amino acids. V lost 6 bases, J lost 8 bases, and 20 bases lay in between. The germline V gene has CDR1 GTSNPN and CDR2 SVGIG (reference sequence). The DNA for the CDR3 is TGTGCCTGCCTACTAGTTCTACATGGCTATGAGCAGTTCTTC. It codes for CACLLVLHGYEQFF.

CDR3 coding DNA: TGTGCCAGCAGCGCCCCAACAGGATCCTACGAGCAGTACTTC. This codes for CASSAPTGSYEQYF. V usage is TRBV2 and J usage is TRBJ2-7, with D possibly TRBD1 on 5 matching bases. Trimming removed 6 bases from V and 1 base from J, with 13 bases in between. CDR1 and CDR2 (germline): SNHLY, FYNNEI. The CDR3 has 14 amino acids.

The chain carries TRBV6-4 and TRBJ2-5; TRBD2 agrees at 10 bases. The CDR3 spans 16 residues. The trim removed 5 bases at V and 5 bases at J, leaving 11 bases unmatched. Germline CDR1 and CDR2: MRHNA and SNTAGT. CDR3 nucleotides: TGTGCCAGCAGTCTGTCGCCAGCGGGAGGGGGGGAGACCCAGTACTTC. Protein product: CASSLSPAGGGETQYF.

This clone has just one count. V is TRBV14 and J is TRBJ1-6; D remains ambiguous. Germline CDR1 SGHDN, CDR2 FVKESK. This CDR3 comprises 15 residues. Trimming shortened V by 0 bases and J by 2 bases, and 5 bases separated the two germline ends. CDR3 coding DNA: TGTGCCAGCAGCCAAGACGGAACCTATAATTCACCCCTCCACTTT. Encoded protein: CASSQDGTYNSPLHF.

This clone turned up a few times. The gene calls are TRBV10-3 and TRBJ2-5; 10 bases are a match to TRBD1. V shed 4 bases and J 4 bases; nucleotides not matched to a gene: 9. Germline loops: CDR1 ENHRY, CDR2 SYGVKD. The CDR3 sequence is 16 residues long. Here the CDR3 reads CAISVRTGGRGETQYF. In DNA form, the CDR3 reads TGTGCCATCAGTGTGCGGACAGGGGGGCGCGGAGAGACCCAGTACTTC.

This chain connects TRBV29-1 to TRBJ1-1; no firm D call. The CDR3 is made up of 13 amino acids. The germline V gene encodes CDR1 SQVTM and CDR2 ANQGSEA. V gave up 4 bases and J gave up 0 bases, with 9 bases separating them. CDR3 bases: TGCAGCGTTGGGGTACCCGTGAACACTGAAGCTTTCTTT. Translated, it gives CSVGVPVNTEAFF.

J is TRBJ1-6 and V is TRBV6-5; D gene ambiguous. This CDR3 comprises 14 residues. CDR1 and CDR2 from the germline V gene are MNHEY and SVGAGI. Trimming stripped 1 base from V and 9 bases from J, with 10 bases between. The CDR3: CASSYLRGGSPLHF. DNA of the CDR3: TGTGCCAGCAGTTACTTACGGGGTGGTTCACCCCTCCACTTT.

The CDR3 coding sequence is TGTGCCAGCAGCCCGCACCTAAGCCCCTACGAGCAGTACTTC. It specifies CASSPHLSPYEQYF. This chain joins TRBV7-9 and TRBJ2-7, with unresolved D. CDR3 length equals 14 residues. V was pared by 5 bases and J by 2 bases, with 13 bases between. The V gene's germline CDR1 is SEHNR and CDR2 FQNEAQ (reference sequence).

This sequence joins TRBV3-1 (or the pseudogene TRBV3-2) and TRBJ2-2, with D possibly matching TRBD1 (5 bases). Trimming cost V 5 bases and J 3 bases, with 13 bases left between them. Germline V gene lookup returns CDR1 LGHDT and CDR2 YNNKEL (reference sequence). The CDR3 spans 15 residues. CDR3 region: CASSFISRDTGELFF. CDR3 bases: TGTGCCAGCAGCTTCATTAGCAGGGACACCGGGGAGCTGTTTTTT.

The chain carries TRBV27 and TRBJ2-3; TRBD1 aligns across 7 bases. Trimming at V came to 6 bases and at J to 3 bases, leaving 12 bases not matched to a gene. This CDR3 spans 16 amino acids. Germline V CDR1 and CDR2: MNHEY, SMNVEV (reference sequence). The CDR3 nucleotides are TGTGCCAGCAGCTGGGGTCAGGGGGTCGGAACAGATACGCAGTATTTT. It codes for CASSWGQGVGTDTQYF.

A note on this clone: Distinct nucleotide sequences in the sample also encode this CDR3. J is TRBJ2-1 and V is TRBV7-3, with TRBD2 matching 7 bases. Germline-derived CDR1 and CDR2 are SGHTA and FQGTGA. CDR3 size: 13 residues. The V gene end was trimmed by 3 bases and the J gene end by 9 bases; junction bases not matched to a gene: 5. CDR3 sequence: CASSLTSLGEQFF. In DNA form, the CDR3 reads TGTGCCAGCAGCTTGACTAGCTTAGGTGAGCAGTTCTTC.

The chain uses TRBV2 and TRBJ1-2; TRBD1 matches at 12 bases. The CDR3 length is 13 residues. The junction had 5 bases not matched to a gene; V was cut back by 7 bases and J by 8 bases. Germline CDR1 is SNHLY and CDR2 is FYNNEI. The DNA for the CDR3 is TGTGCCAGCAAGGGACAGGGGGCGGAGGGCTACACCTTC. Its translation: CASKGQGAEGYTF.

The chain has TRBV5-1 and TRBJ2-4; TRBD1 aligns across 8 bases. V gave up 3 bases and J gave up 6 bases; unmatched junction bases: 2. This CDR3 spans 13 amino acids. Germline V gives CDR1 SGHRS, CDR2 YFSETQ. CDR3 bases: TGCGCCAGCAGCTCAGACAGGGGAAACATTCAGTACTTC. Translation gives CASSSDRGNIQYF.

CDR3 residues: CASSPLLAGGNEQFF. CDR3 coding DNA: TGTGCCAGCTCACCATTACTAGCGGGGGGCAATGAGCAGTTCTTC. The chain carries TRBV18 and TRBJ2-1, with 12 positions matching TRBD2. The J segment lost 6 bases and the V segment lost 2 bases, leaving 2 bases of the junction unmatched. Germline V CDR1 and CDR2: KGHSH, LQKENI. CDR3 length equals 15 residues.